One sample yielded the 3 T cell receptor beta chains listed below, sequenced in a study of monozygotic twins with inflammatory bowel disease. TCRdb re-called the 5' RACE reads and catalogs CDR3 proteins one per entry, DNA excluded. The table counts about 350,000 distinct CDR3 sequences; around 2% lies in the top ten. The material sequenced was blood. The source is a human donor with ulcerative colitis or Crohn's disease, or a healthy co-twin of an affected twin (not recorded which).

J is TRBJ1-2 and V is TRBV20-1. The length of the CDR3 is 16 residues. From germline, CDR1 is DFQATT and CDR2 SNEGSKA (reference sequence). CDR3 sequence: CSARALGGGQDYGYTF.

The rearrangement links TRBV4-1 to TRBJ2-7; with no DNA, the TCRdb D assignment of TRBD1 cannot be verified. The germline V gene has CDR1 MGHRA and CDR2 YSYEKL. The CDR3 is made up of 18 amino acids. This CDR3 is CASSQLLTSGTTVYEQYF.

The chain joins TRBV29-1 to TRBJ1-1; TCRdb outputs TRBD1, but without DNA this stays unchecked. CDR1 and CDR2 from the germline V gene are SQVTM and ANQGSEA. The CDR3 covers 15 residues. This CDR3 reads CSVDYGQRVFTEAFF.